This T cell receptor (beta chain) was documented in a study of blood T cell repertoires in COVID-19 (dated by TCRdb to the early 2020s). General notes on the study: Samples from collaborators originated in the United States, Italy and Spain and spanned both the acute and convalescent phases of COVID-19. The prospective study material was composed of cDNA or gDNA derived from T cells, B-cell-depleted T cells, or PBMCs. Subjects who had been exposed to COVID-19, were actively infected with it, or had recovered from it provided the deeply sampled blood TCRbeta repertoires that made up the dataset. The repertoires were released in a freely available public database meant as a resource for research on the immune response to SARS-CoV-2. Samples were obtained from the ongoing ImmuneRACE study (first 160 participants) and from over a thousand subjects provided by 6 global collaborators. Nearly every sample came with metadata listing a de-identified subject ID, COVID-19 status, age in years and sex. HLA class I and class II types, where available, came from metadata supplied by the sample provider rather than from assay-based typing. Beyond this particular receptor, the publication reports: The quantity of clinical and demographic metadata differed by source and by participant and was supplied without curation.

Collaborating institutions collected whole blood in K2EDTA tubes following their own protocols. For TCRbeta analysis, collaborators shipped samples as frozen whole blood, isolated PBMCs, or DNA extracted from either of those sample types. Trimming leaves V shorter by 4 bases and J shorter by 1 base, with the junction holding 0 bases beyond the gene matches. The CDR3 goes from the cysteine to the phenylalanine over 13 residues. The kept DNA is CDR3 alone, 39 bases in frame from the first base. The immunoSEQ Assay, a bias-controlled multiplex PCR, was used to amplify TCRbeta CDR3 regions from genomic DNA. The published analysis was carried out like this. Within the assay, amplification of reference gene primers was used to estimate how many nucleated cells each sample contained. Sequence reads were collapsed and filtered to measure the absolute abundance of every unique TCRbeta CDR3 rearrangement. For each sample, productive Simpson clonality was calculated as the square root of Simpson's diversity index over productive rearrangements. TCRdb holds this immuneACCESS table with in-frame rearrangements only. Some clones are missing; in checked studies, unresolved V genes explain under half, and the rest has no known cause. The D gene and trimming were derived from the DNA, and the V and J assignments and clone size from that table. The sample has 120,000 or so clones on record, more than 75% of them singletons. The top ten clones comprise approximately 3.7% of the sample.

A remark on this clone: There is no known antigen for this receptor. Per-nucleotide qualities are absent, and no much larger clonotype sits a single base away.

The receptor's source is a man aged 45-65 years with active COVID-19. Sequenced material: peripheral blood. The chain links TRBV12-3 or TRBV12-4 with TRBJ2-7, and 8 junctional nucleotides match TRBD1. The nucleotide sequence is given as TGTGCCAGCAGTTGGGACAGGTCCTACGAGCAGTACTTC. Its protein reads: CASSWDRSYEQYF.